The present T cell receptor (beta chain) was sequenced within a study of T cell repertoires in cytomegalovirus infection. Study-level background: An indication of both CMV infection and matching HLA type came from public TCR beta signatures.

MiXCR, applied by TCRdb to the reads, yields one record per CDR3 protein. In the table there are 200,000 to 250,000 distinct CDR3 sequences, 22% of which are singletons. Concerning this clonotype: Antigen unknown.

Study-wide results and limits: Dominating the ex vivo response were HLA-C-restricted CMV-specific TCR beta clonotypes. Summed frequency of shared TCR beta families picked out CMV carriers who also had the relevant HLA.

Germline CDR1 MNHEY, CDR2 SMNVEV (reference sequence). V was clipped by 0 bases and J by 7 bases; unmatched bases: 4. There are 15 residues in the CDR3. The receptor was isolated from a human donor in good health (CMV status not recorded). Some clones in this sample may be carry-over from other donors' samples. Input material: CD8+ T cells from PBMCs. The V and J genes are TRBV27 and TRBJ2-1; 9 nucleotides line up with TRBD2. This CDR3 reads CASSLSGTSLNEQFF. As DNA, the CDR3 is TGTGCCAGCAGTTTATCTGGGACTAGCCTGAATGAGCAGTTCTTC.